This TCR beta chain was recorded in a study of neurological immune-mediated disorders. General study findings and limits: Across subjects, expanded clones had no CDR3 amino acid sequences in common, pointing to private repertoires in all groups.

TCRdb passed the 5' RACE reads through MiXCR, listing each CDR3 protein once. This table has 95,000 to 150,000 distinct CDR3 sequences, roughly 3.2% appearing once. Germline V gene data show CDR1 as LNHNV and CDR2 as YYDKDF (reference sequence). This CDR3 spans 14 amino acids. With 11 bases removed from V and 7 bases from J, the gap between germline ends came to 24 bases. This clonotype occurred a few times. Its antigen is as yet unknown. This may be a read error, as it is one base from a much larger clone. The chain has TRBV15 and TRBJ2-7; D might be TRBD2 (7 bases). The sample was PBMCs. The clonotype originates from a woman under 40 with multiple sclerosis. CDR3 amino acids: CASDGLGGGMEQYF. The CDR3 DNA follows: TGTGCCTCCGACGGGTTAGGGGGGGGAATGGAGCAGTACTTC.